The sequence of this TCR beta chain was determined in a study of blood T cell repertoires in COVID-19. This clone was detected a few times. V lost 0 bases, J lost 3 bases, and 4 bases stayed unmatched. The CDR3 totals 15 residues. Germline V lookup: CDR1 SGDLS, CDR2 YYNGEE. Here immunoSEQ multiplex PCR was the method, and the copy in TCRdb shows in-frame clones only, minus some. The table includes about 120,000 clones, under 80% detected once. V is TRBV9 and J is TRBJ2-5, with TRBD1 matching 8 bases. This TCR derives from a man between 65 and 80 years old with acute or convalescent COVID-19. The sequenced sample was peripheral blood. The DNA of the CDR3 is TGTGCCAGCAGCGTAGACCAGGGGGCAAAAGAGACCCAGTACTTC. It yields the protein CASSVDQGAKETQYF.